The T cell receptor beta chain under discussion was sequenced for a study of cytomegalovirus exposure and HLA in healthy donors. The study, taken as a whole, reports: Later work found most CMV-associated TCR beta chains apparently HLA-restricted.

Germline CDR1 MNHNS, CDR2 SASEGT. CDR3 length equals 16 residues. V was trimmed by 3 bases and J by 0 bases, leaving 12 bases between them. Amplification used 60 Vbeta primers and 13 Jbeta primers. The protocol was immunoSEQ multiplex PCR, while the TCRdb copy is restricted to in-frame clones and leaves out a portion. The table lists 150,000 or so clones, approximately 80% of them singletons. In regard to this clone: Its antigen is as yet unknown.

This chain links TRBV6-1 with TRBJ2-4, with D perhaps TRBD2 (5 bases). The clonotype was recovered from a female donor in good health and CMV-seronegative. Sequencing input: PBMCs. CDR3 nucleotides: TGTGCCAGCAGTGACGCCCCAGGACTAGCCAAAAACATTCAGTACTTC. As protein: CASSDAPGLAKNIQYF.